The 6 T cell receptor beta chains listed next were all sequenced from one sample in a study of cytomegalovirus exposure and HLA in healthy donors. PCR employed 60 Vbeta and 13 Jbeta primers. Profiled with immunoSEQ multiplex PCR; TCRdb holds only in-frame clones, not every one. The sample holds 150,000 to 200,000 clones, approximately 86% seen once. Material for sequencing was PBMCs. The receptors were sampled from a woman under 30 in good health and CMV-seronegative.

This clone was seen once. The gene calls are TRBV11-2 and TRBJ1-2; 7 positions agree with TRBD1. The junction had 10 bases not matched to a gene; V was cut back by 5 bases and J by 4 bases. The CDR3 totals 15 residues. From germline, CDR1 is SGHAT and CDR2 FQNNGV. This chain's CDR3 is CASSLSHRGGYGYTF. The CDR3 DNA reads TGTGCCAGCAGCCTGAGCCACAGGGGCGGCTATGGCTACACCTTC. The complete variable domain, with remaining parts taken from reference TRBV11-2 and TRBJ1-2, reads EAGVAQSPRYKIIEKRQSVAFWCNPISGHATLYWYQQILGQGPKLLIQFQNNGVVDDSQLPKDRFSAERLKGVDSTLKIQPAKLEDSAVYLCASSLSHRGGYGYTFGSGTRLTVV.

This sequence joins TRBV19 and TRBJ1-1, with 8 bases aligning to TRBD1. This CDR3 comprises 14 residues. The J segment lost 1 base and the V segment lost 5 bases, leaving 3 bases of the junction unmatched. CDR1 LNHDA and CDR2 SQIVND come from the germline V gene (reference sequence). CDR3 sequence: CASSRTGTNTEAFF. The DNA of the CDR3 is TGTGCCAGTAGTCGGACAGGGACGAACACTGAAGCTTTCTTT.

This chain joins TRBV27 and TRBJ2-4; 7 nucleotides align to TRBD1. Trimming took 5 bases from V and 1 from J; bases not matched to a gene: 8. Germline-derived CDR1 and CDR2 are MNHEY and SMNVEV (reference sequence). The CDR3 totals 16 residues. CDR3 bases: TGTGCCAGCAGTCCTACCGCGACAGGGGCCAAAAACATTCAGTACTTC. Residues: CASSPTATGAKNIQYF.

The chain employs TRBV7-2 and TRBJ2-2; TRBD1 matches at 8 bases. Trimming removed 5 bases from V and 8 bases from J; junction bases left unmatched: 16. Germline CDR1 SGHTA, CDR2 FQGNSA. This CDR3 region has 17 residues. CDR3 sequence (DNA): TGTGCCAGCAGCCCCTCCGGGGCAGGGGGCGCCCGGGGGGAGCTGTTTTTT. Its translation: CASSPSGAGGARGELFF.

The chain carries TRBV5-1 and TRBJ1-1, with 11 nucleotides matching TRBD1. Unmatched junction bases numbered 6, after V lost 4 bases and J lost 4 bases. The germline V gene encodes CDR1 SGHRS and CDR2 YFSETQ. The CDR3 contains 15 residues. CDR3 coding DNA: TGCGCCAGCAGCCCTGAAGGGACAGGGGGCACTGAAGCTTTCTTT. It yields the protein CASSPEGTGGTEAFF.

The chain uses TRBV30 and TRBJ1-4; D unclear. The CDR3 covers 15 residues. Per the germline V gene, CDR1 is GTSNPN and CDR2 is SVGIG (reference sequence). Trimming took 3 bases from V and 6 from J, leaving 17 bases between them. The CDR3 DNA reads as TGTGCCTGGAGACCAATGGGCCGTCAGGATGAAAAACTGTTTTTT. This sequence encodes CAWRPMGRQDEKLFF.